Shown below are 3 T cell receptor beta chains from a single sample sequenced in a study of T cells in Graves' hyperthyroidism and ophthalmopathy. Amplified TCR beta CDR3 regions came from RNA transcripts. An initial round of RT-PCR targeting the TCR CDR3 relied on the HTBI primer set. TCRdb reprocessed the multiplex PCR reads via MiXCR and lists one record per CDR3 protein. The table includes about 420,000 distinct CDR3 sequences, roughly 15% detected once. The sample was blood. These receptors all stem from a woman between 18 and 30 years old with Graves' hyperthyroidism.

This clonotype came up many times. The rearrangement joins TRBV28 to TRBJ2-1; TRBD2 agrees at 9 bases. This CDR3 region has 16 residues. Losses at the gene ends were 5 bases for V and 3 bases for J; bases not matched to a gene: 8. CDR1 and CDR2 from the germline V gene are MDHEN and SYDVKM. This chain's CDR3 is CASSPIAGAGYNEQFF. The CDR3 nucleotides are TGTGCCAGCAGTCCTATAGCGGGAGCGGGCTACAATGAGCAGTTCTTC.

This clonotype was observed a handful of times. V and J are TRBV4-3 and TRBJ1-6, with D unresolved. The CDR3 totals 16 residues. V gave up 0 bases and J gave up 9 bases, with 15 bases separating them. Looked up from germline, CDR1 is LGHNA and CDR2 is YSLEER. CDR3 sequence reads: CASSQDRQNDGSPLHF. The CDR3 nucleotides read TGCGCCAGCAGCCAAGATCGGCAGAATGATGGTTCACCCCTCCACTTT.

This clonotype was counted at least ten times. J is TRBJ1-1 and V is TRBV2, with 7 bases that match TRBD1. Germline V gene lookup returns CDR1 SNHLY and CDR2 FYNNEI. This CDR3 has 14 amino acids. After removal of 8 bases from V and 1 base from J, the junction contained 7 bases not matched to a gene. The CDR3 protein is CASQIGTENTEAFF. The DNA of the CDR3 is TGTGCCAGCCAGATAGGGACAGAGAACACTGAAGCTTTCTTT.